This T cell receptor beta chain was sequenced during a study of T cell repertoires in cytomegalovirus infection. The overall study: From public TCR beta signatures came an indication of both CMV infection and matching HLA type.

The table lists this clonotype with a few counts. What it binds is unknown. This CDR3 is built from 17 residues. V dropped 5 bases and J dropped 3 bases, with 20 bases sitting between them. Germline loops: CDR1 SGHVS, CDR2 FNYEAQ. TCRdb processed the reads anew with MiXCR; each CDR3 protein has one entry. The table lists 200,000 or so distinct CDR3 sequences, about 38% of them singletons. This specimen was CD8+ T cells from cultured PBMCs, taken from culture after CMV antigen stimulation. The sequence came from a human donor in good health (CMV status not recorded). Some clones in this sample may be carry-over from other donors' samples. This chain connects TRBV7-6 to TRBJ2-1; maybe TRBD2 (5 bases). CDR3 amino acids: CASSLPAGESYYNEQFF. The DNA of the CDR3 is TGTGCCAGCAGCCTTCCGGCCGGGGAGTCCTACTACAATGAGCAGTTCTTC.